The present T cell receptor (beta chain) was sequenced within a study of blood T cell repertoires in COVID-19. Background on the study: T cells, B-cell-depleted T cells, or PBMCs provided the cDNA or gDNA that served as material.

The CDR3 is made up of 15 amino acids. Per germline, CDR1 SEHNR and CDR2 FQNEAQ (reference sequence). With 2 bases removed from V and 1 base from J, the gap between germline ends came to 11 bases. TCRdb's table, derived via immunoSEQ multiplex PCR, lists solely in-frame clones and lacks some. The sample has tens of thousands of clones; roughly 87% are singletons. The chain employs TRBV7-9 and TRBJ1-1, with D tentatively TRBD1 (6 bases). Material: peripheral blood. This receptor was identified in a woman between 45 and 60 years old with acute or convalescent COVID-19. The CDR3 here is CASSLTGHPNTEAFF. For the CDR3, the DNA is TGTGCCAGCAGCTTAACGGGACACCCGAACACTGAAGCTTTCTTT.